Below, 28 T cell receptor beta chains from the same sample are listed, as sequenced in a study of T-cell memory formation after mild COVID-19. TCRdb analysed the 5' RACE reads with MiXCR anew, one entry per CDR3 protein. The sample holds fewer than 700,000 distinct CDR3 sequences, roughly a fifth seen once. Specimen: PBMCs or a T cell subset sorted from them (not recorded which). The source of these receptors is an adult woman who had mild COVID-19 (a few samples of this study predate the infection). Cell type and time point are not known.

This clonotype turned up a few times. V usage is TRBV6-2 or TRBV6-3 and J usage is TRBJ2-1; tentative D call: TRBD2 (6 bases). Germline V lookup: CDR1 MNHEY, CDR2 SVGEGT. V shed 6 bases and J shed 4 bases, with 22 bases lying between them. The CDR3 consists of 17 residues. CDR3 DNA: TGTGCCAGCAGCCGAGACCCTATGCCTCGGGGGTACAATGAGCAGTTCTTC. Amino acids: CASSRDPMPRGYNEQFF.

The chain uses TRBV5-1 and TRBJ2-1; 10 bases fit TRBD1. Trimming removed 7 bases from V and 0 bases from J; junction bases left unmatched: 4. Germline V gene data show CDR1 as SGHRS and CDR2 as YFSETQ. This CDR3 has 15 residues. The DNA for the CDR3 is TGCGCCAGCGGGGGACAGGGGCTCTCCTACAATGAGCAGTTCTTC. Protein sequence: CASGGQGLSYNEQFF.

The gene calls are TRBV7-9 and TRBJ2-7, with TRBD1 as a possible D gene (5 bases). Trimming removed 5 bases from V and 6 bases from J, with 11 bases in between. CDR1 is SEHNR and CDR2 is FQNEAQ in the germline V gene (reference sequence). CDR3 length: 12 residues. The CDR3 reads CASSLDNSEQYF. The CDR3 DNA reads TGTGCCAGCAGCCTGGACAACAGCGAGCAGTACTTC.

J is TRBJ2-7 and V is TRBV6-1; 12 bases agree with TRBD1. V trimming: 9 bases; J trimming: 3 bases; junction bases outside the gene matches: 9. Germline CDR1 MNHNS, CDR2 SASEGT. This CDR3 spans 15 amino acids. The CDR3 DNA reads TGTGCCAGTAAGACCGGGACAGGGGGCGGCTACGAGCAGTACTTC. This encodes CASKTGTGGGYEQYF.

This clonotype was detected only a few times. This chain joins TRBV28 and TRBJ2-1, with TRBD2 matching over 10 bases. In germline, CDR1 is MDHEN, CDR2 SYDVKM. The CDR3 spans 17 residues. V shed 4 bases, J shed 7 bases, and the junction held 13 bases outside the gene matches. CDR3 amino acids: CASSSPLAGDLGNEQFF. CDR3 sequence (DNA): TGTGCCAGCAGTTCCCCCCTAGCGGGAGACTTAGGAAATGAGCAGTTCTTC.

The V gene is TRBV24-1, the J gene TRBJ1-5; D is unresolved. Germline V gene data show CDR1 as KGHDR and CDR2 as SFDVKD. This CDR3 is built from 15 residues. Trimming cost V 1 base and J 4 bases, with 10 bases left between them. The CDR3 nucleotides read TGTGCCACCAGTGATTTAGCAGGCGGGAATCAGCCCCAGCATTTT. Translating gives CATSDLAGGNQPQHF.

J is TRBJ2-3 and V is TRBV2; D gene uncertain. The V gene lost 5 bases and the J gene lost 4 bases, with 13 bases spanning the gap. The CDR3 length is 14 residues. Looked up from germline, CDR1 is SNHLY and CDR2 is FYNNEI. Written as DNA, the CDR3 is TGTGCCAGCAGTAGTTTGCGTGGGGCAGATACGCAGTATTTT. It yields the protein CASSSLRGADTQYF.

The chain uses TRBV5-6 and TRBJ1-2; unclear D gene. Trimming left V 0 bases short and J 0 bases short, with 9 bases between. Germline CDR1 reads SGHDT; CDR2 reads YYEEEE. CDR3 length: 15 residues. CDR3 nucleotides: TGTGCCAGCAGCTTGGAATTTCAACCTAACTATGGCTACACCTTC. Amino acids: CASSLEFQPNYGYTF.

Only a few counts were recorded for this clonotype. The chain is built from TRBV11-1 and TRBJ2-5; no definite D call. The CDR3 totals 15 residues. The germline V and J ends were trimmed by 1 base and 0 bases, with 9 bases remaining between them. CDR1 is SGHAT, CDR2 FQDESV, per germline (reference sequence). The CDR3 reads CASSLELTYQETQYF. Here the CDR3 DNA reads TGTGCCAGCAGCTTAGAACTCACGTACCAAGAGACCCAGTACTTC.

This clonotype has only a few counts. The chain is built from TRBV7-2 and TRBJ2-1; a possible D gene is TRBD2 (5 bases). V lost 5 bases to trimming and J lost 0 bases, with 11 bases between them. Germline V CDR1 and CDR2: SGHTA, FQGNSA. The CDR3 has 15 amino acids. The DNA for the CDR3 is TGTGCCAGCAGCCCCTTTGGGAGCTCCTACAATGAGCAGTTCTTC. As protein: CASSPFGSSYNEQFF.

This clonotype has only a few counts. The V call is TRBV24-1, the J call TRBJ1-2; weak D call: TRBD1 (5 bases). The CDR3 covers 16 residues. Germline CDR1 and CDR2: KGHDR and SFDVKD. V gave up 1 base and J gave up 4 bases, with 15 bases separating them. The CDR3 sequence is CATSDFGSGSPYGYTF. The CDR3 DNA reads TGTGCCACCAGTGATTTTGGATCAGGGTCACCCTATGGCTACACCTTC.

This clonotype was counted only a few times. This chain uses TRBV5-1 with TRBJ1-4; TRBD1 matches 9 bases. This CDR3 contains 18 residues. Germline V lookup: CDR1 SGHRS, CDR2 YFSETQ. V lost 3 bases, J lost 4 bases, and 13 bases stayed unmatched. CDR3 DNA: TGCGCCAGCAGCTCGGACCCGACCGGGACAGGGAGTAATGAAAAACTGTTTTTT. Protein: CASSSDPTGTGSNEKLFF. Together with reference TRBV5-1 and TRBJ1-4, the CDR3 gives the full variable domain: KAGVTQTPRYLIKTRGQQVTLSCSPISGHRSVSWYQQTPGQGLQFLFEYFSETQRNKGNFPGRFSGRQFSNSRSEMNVSTLELGDSALYLCASSSDPTGTGSNEKLFFGSGTQLSVL.

V gene TRBV11-2 combines with J gene TRBJ1-4; no clear D gene. The J call may be incorrect, as the DNA end agrees better with TRBJ2-2. The CDR3 extends over 12 amino acids. Germline V gene sequence: CDR1 SGHAT, CDR2 FQNNGV. The CDR3 protein is CASSLSRVELFF. Here the CDR3 DNA reads TGTGCCAGCAGCTTAAGCCGGGTGGAGCTGTTTTTT.

This clonotype has a handful of counts. The J gene is TRBJ1-2, the V gene TRBV5-6; D unresolved. V lost 6 bases to trimming and J lost 7 bases, with 13 bases between them. Per the germline V gene, CDR1 is SGHDT and CDR2 is YYEEEE. CDR3 length: 12 residues. CDR3 region: CASTLGRSGYTF. Here the CDR3 DNA reads TGTGCCAGCACCCTTGGACGAAGTGGCTACACCTTC. Complete variable domain (other parts from reference TRBV5-6 and TRBJ1-2): DAGVTQSPTHLIKTRGQQVTLRCSPKSGHDTVSWYQQALGQGPQFIFQYYEEEERQRGNFPDRFSGHQFPNYSSELNVNALLLGDSALYLCASTLGRSGYTFGSGTRLTVV.

The table lists this clonotype with a few counts. The gene calls are TRBV29-1 and TRBJ2-1; 8 bases map to TRBD2. Germline V gives CDR1 SQVTM, CDR2 ANQGSEA. Trimming took 6 bases from V and 6 from J; bases not matched to a gene: 4. The CDR3 runs 12 residues. CDR3 residues: CSVSGGGNEQFF. In DNA, the CDR3 is TGCAGCGTCAGCGGGGGCGGCAATGAGCAGTTCTTC.

Only a few counts were recorded for this clonotype. The chain links TRBV11-2 to TRBJ2-1; D remains ambiguous. The germline V gene encodes CDR1 SGHAT and CDR2 FQNNGV. Trimming stripped 8 bases from V and 4 bases from J, with 15 bases between. The CDR3 runs 14 residues. The CDR3 nucleotides read TGTGCCAGCCGACCGGTGGGTACGTACAATGAGCAGTTCTTC. It specifies CASRPVGTYNEQFF.

This clonotype has only a few counts. The chain links TRBV7-3 to TRBJ2-1, with a possible D match to TRBD2 (5 bases). This CDR3 region has 13 residues. V was shortened by 3 bases and J by 6 bases, with 9 bases between the two germline ends. Germline V gene sequence: CDR1 SGHTA, CDR2 FQGTGA. The CDR3 coding sequence is TGTGCCAGCAGCTTTACAGAGGGCAATGAGCAGTTCTTC. Protein product: CASSFTEGNEQFF.

The V and J genes are TRBV10-3 and TRBJ2-7, with D possibly matching TRBD1 (6 bases). The CDR3 runs 13 residues. Germline V gene lookup returns CDR1 ENHRY and CDR2 SYGVKD. V was cut by 10 bases and J by 3 bases, with 16 bases left in between. Here the CDR3 reads CATSRGLIYEQYF. Here the CDR3 DNA reads TGTGCCACGTCCAGGGGCCTAATCTACGAGCAGTACTTC.

This clonotype was seen more than once but under ten times. The V gene is TRBV7-9, the J gene TRBJ2-1, with 10 bases aligning to TRBD2. In germline, CDR1 is SEHNR, CDR2 FQNEAQ (reference sequence). The CDR3 has 15 amino acids. V was pared by 5 bases and J by 7 bases, with 8 bases of the junction left unmatched. In DNA, the CDR3 is TGTGCCAGCAGCCCCAGCGGGAGGGCAATGAATGAGCAGTTCTTC. Residues: CASSPSGRAMNEQFF.

The V gene is TRBV24-1, the J gene TRBJ1-2, with D unclear. V gave up 4 bases and J gave up 8 bases, with 10 bases separating them. This CDR3 region has 12 residues. Germline V lookup: CDR1 KGHDR, CDR2 SFDVKD. The CDR3 nucleotides read TGTGCCACCAGTGACCAACGAGCCGGCTACACCTTC. It specifies CATSDQRAGYTF.

The rearrangement joins TRBV12-5 to TRBJ1-1; perhaps TRBD1 as D (5 bases). Germline V gives CDR1 LGHNT, CDR2 FRNRAP. V dropped 0 bases and J dropped 7 bases, with 33 bases sitting between them. The CDR3 sequence is 21 residues long. The CDR3 region is CASGLVMITVRDGQGSGEAFF. For the CDR3, the DNA is TGTGCTAGTGGTTTGGTCATGATCACAGTCCGGGACGGCCAAGGTTCGGGTGAAGCTTTCTTT.

The chain couples TRBV6-5 to TRBJ1-2; a weak D match, TRBD1 (6 bases). Germline V gives CDR1 MNHEY, CDR2 SVGAGI. The length of the CDR3 is 14 residues. The V end lost 7 bases, the J end lost 5 bases, and 17 bases lay between the germline ends. The CDR3 reads CASIRAQGGYGYTF. CDR3 DNA: TGTGCCAGCATCCGGGCACAGGGAGGGTATGGCTACACCTTC.

The V call is TRBV19, the J call TRBJ2-3; D unresolved. V was pared by 2 bases and J by 3 bases, with 9 bases between. Germline V gene data show CDR1 as LNHDA and CDR2 as SQIVND (reference sequence). CDR3 length equals 14 residues. In DNA form, the CDR3 reads TGTGCCAGTAGTATACCCGCCCGGACAGATACGCAGTATTTT. It translates to CASSIPARTDTQYF.

This clonotype came up a few times. The V and J genes are TRBV19 and TRBJ2-3; D tentatively reads TRBD1 or TRBD2 (5 bases each). V was clipped by 9 bases and J by 7 bases, with 23 bases between them. Per germline, CDR1 LNHDA and CDR2 SQIVND (reference sequence). This CDR3 has 15 residues. Here the CDR3 reads CASNHGTQGLYTQYF. The CDR3 region has the DNA TGTGCCAGCAACCACGGGACCCAGGGTTTATATACGCAGTATTTT.

This clonotype was seen repeatedly, ten times or more. This chain uses TRBV3-1 with TRBJ1-3; 9 nucleotides agree with TRBD1. The germline gives CDR1 LGHDT, CDR2 YNNKEL (reference sequence). This CDR3 has 15 amino acids. V gave up 4 bases and J gave up 2 bases; unmatched junction bases: 3. The CDR3 nucleotides read TGTGCCAGCAGCCTCGGACAGGGGACTGGAAACACCATATATTTT. It specifies CASSLGQGTGNTIYF.

This clonotype occurred a few times. The DNA for the CDR3 is TGCAGTGCTAGAGATTTTTTGCAGGGGAATCAGCCCCAGCATTTT. It encodes CSARDFLQGNQPQHF. The genes are TRBV20-1 and TRBJ1-5; D possibly corresponds to TRBD1 (6 bases). Germline CDR1 and CDR2: DFQATT and SNEGSKA (reference sequence). The V and J ends lost 0 bases and 4 bases respectively, with 13 bases between them. This CDR3 contains 15 residues.

This clonotype was observed a handful of times. The genes are TRBV7-9 and TRBJ2-5; TRBD2 might be the D (6 bases). CDR3 length: 20 amino acids. Germline V gene sequence: CDR1 SEHNR, CDR2 FQNEAQ (reference sequence). V was cut by 1 base and J by 5 bases, with 29 bases left in between. The CDR3 protein is CASSLVGPYFGGNVGETQYF. The CDR3 nucleotides are TGTGCCAGCAGCTTAGTAGGACCCTATTTCGGGGGAAACGTCGGGGAGACCCAGTACTTC.

This chain connects TRBV11-2 to TRBJ2-5, with TRBD2 as a possible D gene (5 bases). CDR3 length equals 15 residues. CDR1 and CDR2 from the germline V gene are SGHAT and FQNNGV. Deletions cut 3 bases from V and 5 bases from J, with 16 bases between. This chain's CDR3 is CASSFGKWPLETQYF. The CDR3 region has the DNA TGTGCCAGCAGCTTCGGGAAGTGGCCACTGGAGACCCAGTACTTC.